This T cell receptor (beta chain) comes out of a study of technical replicates of blood from a few donors. Germline CDR1 reads SEHNR; CDR2 reads FQNEAQ (reference sequence). There are 14 residues in the CDR3. V lost 3 bases and J 0 bases, leaving 8 bases between the germline ends. Data came from immunoSEQ multiplex PCR; TCRdb stores just in-frame clones and leaves some out. The sample includes 74,000 or so clones, 93% of them seen just once. The chain employs TRBV7-9 and TRBJ1-1; the D is unclear. The sample taken for sequencing was T cells isolated from PBMCs. This sequence was found in a human donor in good health. This CDR3 is CASSFFGLNTEAFF. As DNA, the CDR3 is TGTGCCAGCAGCTTTTTTGGCCTGAACACTGAAGCTTTCTTT.